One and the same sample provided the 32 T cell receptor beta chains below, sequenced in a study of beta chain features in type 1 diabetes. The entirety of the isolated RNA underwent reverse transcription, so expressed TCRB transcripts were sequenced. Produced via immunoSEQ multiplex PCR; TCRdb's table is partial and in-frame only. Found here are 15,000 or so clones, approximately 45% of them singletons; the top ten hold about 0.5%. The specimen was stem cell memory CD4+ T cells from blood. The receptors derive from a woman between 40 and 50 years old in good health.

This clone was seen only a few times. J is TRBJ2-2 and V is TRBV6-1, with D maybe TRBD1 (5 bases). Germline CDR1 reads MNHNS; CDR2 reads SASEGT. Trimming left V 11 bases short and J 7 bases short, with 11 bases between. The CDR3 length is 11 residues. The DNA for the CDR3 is TGTGCCGCCTGGCAGGGCGGGGAGCTGTTTTTT. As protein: CAAWQGGELFF.

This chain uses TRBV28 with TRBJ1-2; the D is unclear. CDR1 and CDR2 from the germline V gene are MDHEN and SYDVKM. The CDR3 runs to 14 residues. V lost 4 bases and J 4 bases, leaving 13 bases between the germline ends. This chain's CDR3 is CASSSEGVGYGYTF. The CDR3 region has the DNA TGTGCCAGCAGTTCAGAGGGTGTGGGCTATGGCTACACCTTC.

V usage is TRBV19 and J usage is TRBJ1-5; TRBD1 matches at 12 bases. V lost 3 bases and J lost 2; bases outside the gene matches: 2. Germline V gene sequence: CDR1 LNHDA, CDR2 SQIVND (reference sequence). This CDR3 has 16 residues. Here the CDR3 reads CASSIGTGGGNQPQHF. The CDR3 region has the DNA TGTGCCAGTAGTATCGGGACAGGGGGCGGCAATCAGCCCCAGCATTTT.

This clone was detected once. This chain's CDR3 is CASSSRDRGRIIDTQYF. CDR3 bases: TGCGCCAGCAGCAGCCGGGACAGGGGGCGTATTATAGATACGCAGTATTTT. This chain links TRBV5-1 with TRBJ2-3; 12 positions agree with TRBD1. After removal of 4 bases from V and 5 bases from J, the junction contained 11 bases not matched to a gene. The CDR3 has 17 residues. The V gene's germline CDR1 is SGHRS and CDR2 YFSETQ. Together with reference TRBV5-1 and TRBJ2-3, the CDR3 gives the full variable domain: KAGVTQTPRYLIKTRGQQVTLSCSPISGHRSVSWYQQTPGQGLQFLFEYFSETQRNKGNFPGRFSGRQFSNSRSEMNVSTLELGDSALYLCASSSRDRGRIIDTQYFGPGTRLTVL.

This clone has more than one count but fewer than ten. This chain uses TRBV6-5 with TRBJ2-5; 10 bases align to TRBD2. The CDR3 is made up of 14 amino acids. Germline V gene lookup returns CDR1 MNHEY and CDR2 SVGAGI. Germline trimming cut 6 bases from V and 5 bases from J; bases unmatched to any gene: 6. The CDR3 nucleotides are TGTGCCAGCAGATCGGGACTAGCGAGGGAGACCCAGTACTTC. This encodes CASRSGLARETQYF.

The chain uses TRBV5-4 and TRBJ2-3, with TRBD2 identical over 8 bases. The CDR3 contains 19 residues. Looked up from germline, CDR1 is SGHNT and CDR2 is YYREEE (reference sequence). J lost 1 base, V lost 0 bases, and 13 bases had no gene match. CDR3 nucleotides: TGTGCCAGCAGCTTGGCTCGCGGGGGGACCCCGCTCGGCACAGATACGCAGTATTTT. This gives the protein CASSLARGGTPLGTDTQYF.

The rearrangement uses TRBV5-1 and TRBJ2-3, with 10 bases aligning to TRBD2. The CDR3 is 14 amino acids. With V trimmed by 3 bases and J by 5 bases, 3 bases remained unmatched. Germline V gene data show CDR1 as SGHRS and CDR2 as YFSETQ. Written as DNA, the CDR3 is TGCGCCAGCAGCTCTCTAGCGGGGGAAGATACGCAGTATTTT. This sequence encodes CASSSLAGEDTQYF.

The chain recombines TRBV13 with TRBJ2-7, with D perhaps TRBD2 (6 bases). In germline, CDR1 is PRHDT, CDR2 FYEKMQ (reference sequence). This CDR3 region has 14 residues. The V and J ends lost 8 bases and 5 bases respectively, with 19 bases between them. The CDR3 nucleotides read TGTGCCAGCGTCCCCCGGGGGTCGAGGAACGAGCAGTACTTC. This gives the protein CASVPRGSRNEQYF.

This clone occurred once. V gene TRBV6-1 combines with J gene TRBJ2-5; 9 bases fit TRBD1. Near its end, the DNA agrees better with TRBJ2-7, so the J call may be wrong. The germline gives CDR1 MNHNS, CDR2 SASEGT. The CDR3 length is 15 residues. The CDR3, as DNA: TGTGCCAGCAGTAATGGACAGGGGCTACCCTACGAGCAGTACTTC. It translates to CASSNGQGLPYEQYF.

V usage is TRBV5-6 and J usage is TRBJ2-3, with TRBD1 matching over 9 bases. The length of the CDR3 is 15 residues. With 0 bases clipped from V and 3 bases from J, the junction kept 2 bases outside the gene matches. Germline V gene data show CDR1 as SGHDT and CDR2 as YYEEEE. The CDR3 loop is CASSLEQGATDTQYF. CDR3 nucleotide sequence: TGTGCCAGCAGCTTGGAACAGGGGGCAACAGATACGCAGTATTTT.

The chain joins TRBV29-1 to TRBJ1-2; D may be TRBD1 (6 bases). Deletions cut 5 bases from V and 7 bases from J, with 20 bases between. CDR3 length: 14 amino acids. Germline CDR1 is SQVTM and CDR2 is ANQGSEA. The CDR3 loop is CSVYTDRSASGYTF. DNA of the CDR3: TGCAGCGTTTATACGGACAGATCAGCAAGTGGCTACACCTTC.

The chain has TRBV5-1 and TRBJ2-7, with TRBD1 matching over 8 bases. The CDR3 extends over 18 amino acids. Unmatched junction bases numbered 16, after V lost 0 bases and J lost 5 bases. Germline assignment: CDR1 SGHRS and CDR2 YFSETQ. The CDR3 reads CASSLERHPTGEKNEQYF. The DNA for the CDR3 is TGCGCCAGCAGCTTGGAAAGACACCCGACAGGGGAAAAAAACGAGCAGTACTTC.

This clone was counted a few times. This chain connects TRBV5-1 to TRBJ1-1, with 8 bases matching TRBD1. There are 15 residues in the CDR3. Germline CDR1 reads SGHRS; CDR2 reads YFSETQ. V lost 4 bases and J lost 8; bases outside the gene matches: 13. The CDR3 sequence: CASSQNIQGDREAFF. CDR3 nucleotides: TGCGCCAGCAGCCAAAACATACAGGGGGATAGGGAAGCTTTCTTT.

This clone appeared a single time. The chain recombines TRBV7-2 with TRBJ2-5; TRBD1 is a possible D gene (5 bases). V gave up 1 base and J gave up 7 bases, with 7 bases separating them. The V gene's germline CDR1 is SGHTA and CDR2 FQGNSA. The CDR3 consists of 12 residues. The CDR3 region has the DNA TGTGCCAGCAGCTTAGATAGGGGGACCCAGTACTTC. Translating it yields CASSLDRGTQYF. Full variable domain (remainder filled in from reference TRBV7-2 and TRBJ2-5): GAGVSQSPSNKVTEKGKDVELRCDPISGHTALYWYRQSLGQGLEFLIYFQGNSAPDKSGLPSDRFSAERTGGSVSTLTIQRTQQEDSAVYLCASSLDRGTQYFGPGTRLLVL.

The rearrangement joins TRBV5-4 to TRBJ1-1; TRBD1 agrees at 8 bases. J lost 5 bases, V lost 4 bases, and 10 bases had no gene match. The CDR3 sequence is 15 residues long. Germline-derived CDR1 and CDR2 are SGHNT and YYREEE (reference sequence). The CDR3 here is CASSPRKDRATEAFF. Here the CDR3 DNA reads TGTGCCAGCAGCCCCCGTAAGGACAGGGCAACTGAAGCTTTCTTT. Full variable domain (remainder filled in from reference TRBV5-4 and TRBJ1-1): ETGVTQSPTHLIKTRGQQVTLRCSSQSGHNTVSWYQQALGQGPQFIFQYYREEENGRGNFPPRFSGLQFPNYSSELNVNALELDDSALYLCASSPRKDRATEAFFGQGTRLTVV.

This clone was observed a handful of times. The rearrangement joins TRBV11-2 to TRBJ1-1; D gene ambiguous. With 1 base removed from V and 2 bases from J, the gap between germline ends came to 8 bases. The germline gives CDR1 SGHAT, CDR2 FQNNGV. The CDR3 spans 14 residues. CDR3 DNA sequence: TGTGCCAGCAGCTTAGCCACAGTTAACACTGAAGCTTTCTTT. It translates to CASSLATVNTEAFF. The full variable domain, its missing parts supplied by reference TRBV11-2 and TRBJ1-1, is EAGVAQSPRYKIIEKRQSVAFWCNPISGHATLYWYQQILGQGPKLLIQFQNNGVVDDSQLPKDRFSAERLKGVDSTLKIQPAKLEDSAVYLCASSLATVNTEAFFGQGTRLTVV.

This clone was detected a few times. DNA for the CDR3: TGTGCCAGTAGTGCCAGTCGACAGGGGGCTTTCTATGGCTACACCTTC. Translating gives CASSASRQGAFYGYTF. This rearrangement joins TRBV19 to TRBJ1-2; TRBD1 aligns across 10 bases. The CDR3 is 16 amino acids. CDR1 and CDR2 from the germline V gene are LNHDA and SQIVND (reference sequence). V dropped 5 bases and J dropped 4; count of bases not matched to a gene: 10. The variable domain in full, completed from reference TRBV19 and TRBJ1-2, reads DGGITQSPKYLFRKEGQNVTLSCEQNLNHDAMYWYRQDPGQGLRLIYYSQIVNDFQKGDIAEGYSVSREKKESFPLTVTSAQKNPTAFYLCASSASRQGAFYGYTFGSGTRLTVV.

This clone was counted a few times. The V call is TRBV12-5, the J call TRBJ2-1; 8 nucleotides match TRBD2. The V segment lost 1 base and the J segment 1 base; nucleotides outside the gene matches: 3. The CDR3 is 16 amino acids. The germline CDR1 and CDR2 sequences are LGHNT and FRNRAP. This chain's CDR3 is CASGLDRGGSYNEQFF. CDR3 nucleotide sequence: TGTGCTAGTGGTTTGGATCGGGGGGGGTCCTACAATGAGCAGTTCTTC.

The CDR3 protein is CGYGTGGPGTQYF. CDR3 DNA sequence: TGTGGCTATGGAACGGGGGGCCCAGGGACCCAGTACTTC. The genes are TRBV6-4 and TRBJ2-5; tentative D call: TRBD2 (7 bases). The CDR3 runs to 13 residues. Germline loops: CDR1 MRHNA, CDR2 SNTAGT.

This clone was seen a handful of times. DNA for the CDR3: TGTGCCAGCAGCTTAGGGGCAGGGGGCTATGGCTACACCTTC. It yields the protein CASSLGAGGYGYTF. The chain combines TRBV7-6 with TRBJ1-2, with TRBD1 matching over 7 bases. The germline gives CDR1 SGHVS, CDR2 FNYEAQ. The CDR3 totals 14 residues. Unmatched junction bases numbered 3, after V lost 1 base and J lost 4 bases.

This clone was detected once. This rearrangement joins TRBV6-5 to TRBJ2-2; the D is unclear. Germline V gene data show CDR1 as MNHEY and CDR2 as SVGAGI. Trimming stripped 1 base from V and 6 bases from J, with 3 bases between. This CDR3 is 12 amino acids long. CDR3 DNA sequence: TGTGCCAGCAGTTACTTCGCCGGGGAGCTGTTTTTT. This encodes CASSYFAGELFF.

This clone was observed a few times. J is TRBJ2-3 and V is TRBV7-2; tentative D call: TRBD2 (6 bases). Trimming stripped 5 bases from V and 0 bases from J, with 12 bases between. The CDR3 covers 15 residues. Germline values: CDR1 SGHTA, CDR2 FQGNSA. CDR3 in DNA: TGTGCCAGCAGCCCCCGCGGGGTTAGCACAGATACGCAGTATTTT. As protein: CASSPRGVSTDTQYF.

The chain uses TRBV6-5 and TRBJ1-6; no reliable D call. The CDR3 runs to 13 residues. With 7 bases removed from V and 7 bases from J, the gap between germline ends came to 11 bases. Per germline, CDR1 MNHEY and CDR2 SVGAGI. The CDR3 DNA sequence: TGTGCCAGCACTCCCGGGAGGAATTCACCCCTCCACTTT. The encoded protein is CASTPGRNSPLHF.

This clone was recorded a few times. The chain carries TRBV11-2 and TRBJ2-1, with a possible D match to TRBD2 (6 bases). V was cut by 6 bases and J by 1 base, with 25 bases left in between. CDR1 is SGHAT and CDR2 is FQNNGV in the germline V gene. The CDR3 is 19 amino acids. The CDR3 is CASSPSKGSGVLSYNEQFF. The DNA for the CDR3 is TGTGCCAGCAGTCCAAGTAAGGGGTCGGGGGTATTGTCCTACAATGAGCAGTTCTTC.

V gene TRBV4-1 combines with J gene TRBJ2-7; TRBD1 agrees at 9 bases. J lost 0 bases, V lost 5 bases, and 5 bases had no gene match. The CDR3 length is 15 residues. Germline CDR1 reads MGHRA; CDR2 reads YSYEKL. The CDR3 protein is CASSFGTGNSYEQYF. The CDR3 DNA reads TGCGCCAGCAGCTTTGGGACAGGGAACTCCTACGAGCAGTACTTC.

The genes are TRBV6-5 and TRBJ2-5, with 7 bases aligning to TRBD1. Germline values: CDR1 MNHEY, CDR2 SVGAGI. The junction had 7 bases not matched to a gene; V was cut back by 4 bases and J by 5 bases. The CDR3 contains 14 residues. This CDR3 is CASSSRTGRETQYF. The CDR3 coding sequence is TGTGCCAGCAGTTCAAGGACAGGCCGGGAGACCCAGTACTTC.

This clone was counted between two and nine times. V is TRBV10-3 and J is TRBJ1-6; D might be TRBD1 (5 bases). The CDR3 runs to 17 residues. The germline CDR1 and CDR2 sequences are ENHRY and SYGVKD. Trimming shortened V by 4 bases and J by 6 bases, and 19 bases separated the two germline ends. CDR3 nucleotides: TGTGCCATCAGTGGGGGGGACCCCCCAATGGGTAATTCACCCCTCCACTTT. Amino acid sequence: CAISGGDPPMGNSPLHF.

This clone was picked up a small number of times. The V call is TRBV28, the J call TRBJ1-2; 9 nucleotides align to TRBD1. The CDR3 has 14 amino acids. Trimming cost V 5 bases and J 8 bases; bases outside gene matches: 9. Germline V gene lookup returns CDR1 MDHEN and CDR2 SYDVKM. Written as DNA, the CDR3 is TGTGCCAGCAGTCCAGGGGACAGGGCGTACGGCTACACCTTC. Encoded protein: CASSPGDRAYGYTF.

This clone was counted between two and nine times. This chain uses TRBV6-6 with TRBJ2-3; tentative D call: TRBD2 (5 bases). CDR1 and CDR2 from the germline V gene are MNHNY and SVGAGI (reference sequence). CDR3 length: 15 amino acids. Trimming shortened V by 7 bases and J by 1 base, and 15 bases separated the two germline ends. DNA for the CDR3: TGTGCCAGCAATCGAGCCGGGATCGGCACAGATACGCAGTATTTT. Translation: CASNRAGIGTDTQYF.

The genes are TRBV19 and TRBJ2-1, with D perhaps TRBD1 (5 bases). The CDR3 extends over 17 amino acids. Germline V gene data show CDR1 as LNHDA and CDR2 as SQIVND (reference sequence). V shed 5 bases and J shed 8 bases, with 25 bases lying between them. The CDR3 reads CASSPQGVSDMVYEQFF. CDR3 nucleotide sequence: TGTGCCAGTAGTCCTCAAGGGGTGTCAGATATGGTATATGAGCAGTTCTTC.

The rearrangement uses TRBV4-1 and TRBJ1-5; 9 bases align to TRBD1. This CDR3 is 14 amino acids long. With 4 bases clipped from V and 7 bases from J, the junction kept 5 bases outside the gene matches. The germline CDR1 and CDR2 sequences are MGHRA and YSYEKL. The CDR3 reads CASSRDRGIQPQHF. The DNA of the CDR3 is TGCGCCAGCAGCCGCGACAGGGGGATCCAGCCCCAGCATTTT.

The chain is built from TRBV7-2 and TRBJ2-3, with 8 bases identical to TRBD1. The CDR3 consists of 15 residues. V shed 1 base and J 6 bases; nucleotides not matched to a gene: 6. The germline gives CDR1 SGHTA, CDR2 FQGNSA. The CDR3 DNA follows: TGTGCCAGCAGCTTAGGGACAGGGTGGAAGGATACGCAGTATTTT. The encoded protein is CASSLGTGWKDTQYF.